This entry is about one T cell receptor (beta chain). What it recognizes is unknown. This sample was taken from a study of cytomegalovirus exposure and HLA in healthy donors. Study overall: Among the 300 to 500 genotyped donors, approximately 82% were placed in the Caucasian-associated ancestry cluster. Overall study findings and caveats: Listed as cytomegalovirus-associated were about 160 TCR beta chains. Later genetic work tied a missense DCLRE1C variant to beta-chain V and J trimming.

PCR involved 60 Vbeta and 13 Jbeta primers. The table came from immunoSEQ multiplex PCR; TCRdb's copy has only in-frame clones and leaves some out. The sample yields 200,000 to 250,000 clones, approximately 82% seen once. Sequences were obtained from PBMCs. The source of this sequence is a middle-aged woman in good health and CMV-seronegative.

This CDR3 reads CASTLSRGTEAFF. The CDR3, as DNA: TGTGCCAGCACCCTTTCCAGGGGCACTGAAGCTTTCTTT. The chain uses TRBV2 and TRBJ1-1, with D possibly TRBD1 on 6 matching bases. CDR1 and CDR2 from the germline V gene are SNHLY and FYNNEI. This CDR3 is 13 amino acids long. Trimming removed 7 bases at V and 4 bases at J, with 13 bases between.